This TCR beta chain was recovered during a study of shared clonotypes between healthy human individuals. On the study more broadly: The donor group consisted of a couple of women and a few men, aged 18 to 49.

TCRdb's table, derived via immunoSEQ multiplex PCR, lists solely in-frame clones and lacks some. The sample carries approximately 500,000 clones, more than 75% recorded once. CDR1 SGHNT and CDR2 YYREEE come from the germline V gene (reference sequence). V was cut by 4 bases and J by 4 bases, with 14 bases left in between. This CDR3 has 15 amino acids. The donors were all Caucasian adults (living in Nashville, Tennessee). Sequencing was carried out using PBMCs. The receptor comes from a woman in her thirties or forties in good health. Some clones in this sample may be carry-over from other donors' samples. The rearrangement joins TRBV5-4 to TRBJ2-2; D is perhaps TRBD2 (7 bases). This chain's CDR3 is CASSTGRARTGELFF. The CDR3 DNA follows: TGTGCCAGCAGCACAGGGAGGGCGCGCACCGGGGAGCTGTTTTTT.